This T cell receptor beta chain was identified in a study of cytomegalovirus exposure and HLA in healthy donors. Study-wide background: Of a few hundred genotyped donors, roughly 76% grouped in the Caucasian-associated ancestry cluster.

Use of 60 Vbeta and 13 Jbeta primers characterized the PCR. The protocol was immunoSEQ multiplex PCR, while the TCRdb copy is restricted to in-frame clones and leaves out a portion. This table holds nearly 200,000 clones, 60% to 80% found once. General study results and limits: A few chains tied to CMV proved CMV antigen-specific in vitro. Analyzed later, association rates of TCRs varied across HLA loci, with DRB1 most and HLA-C fewest.

This clone was seen a handful of times. The antigen remains undetermined. The CDR3 contains 16 residues. J lost 6 bases, V lost 4 bases, and 9 bases had no gene match. Germline lookup yields CDR1 SGHRS and CDR2 YFSETQ. This chain joins TRBV5-1 and TRBJ2-7; TRBD2 matches 14 bases. The sequencing input was PBMCs. This TCR was recovered from a woman aged 30 to 39 in good health and CMV-seropositive. CDR3 bases: TGCGCCAGCAGCCCACAGGGACTAGCGGGAGATCTCGAGCAGTACTTC. This encodes CASSPQGLAGDLEQYF.